This T cell receptor beta chain was captured in a study of spatial heterogeneity in lung cancer. Study summary: Sequence detection consistently recorded a greater number of beta-chain than alpha-chain sequences. As counted in raw reads, each unique TCR and UMI combination appeared more than ten times on average.

Findings of the study overall: For expanded intratumoral alpha and beta TCRs, counts tracked tumor mutation counts.

TCRdb re-analysed the 5' RACE reads in MiXCR, keeping a single row per CDR3 protein. The sample comprises 1,100 or so distinct CDR3 sequences, around 30% of which are singletons, and approximately 35% rests with the top ten. Specified time point: sample taken at primary tumor resection. Frozen PBMC, nontumor lung or tumor provided whole RNA, which was sequenced unsorted. Trimming took 4 bases from V and 1 from J, leaving 14 bases between them. The CDR3 contains 15 residues. Per the germline V gene, CDR1 is SGDLS and CDR2 is YYNGEE. This clonotype was seen more than once but under ten times. Its antigen is currently unknown. The library was designed around alpha chains, so this beta chain is a stray read whose abundance carries little weight.

The source was lung tumor tissue, collected at surgery. This TCR was recovered from a male donor with early-stage non-small cell lung cancer. This chain uses TRBV9 with TRBJ2-5; D might be TRBD2 (6 bases). The CDR3 reads CASSLGLGGQETQYF. The CDR3 bases are TGTGCCAGCAGCCTGGGTCTGGGAGGCCAAGAGACCCAGTACTTC. Combining the CDR3 with reference TRBV9 and TRBJ2-5 gives the whole variable domain DSGVTQTPKHLITATGQRVTLRCSPRSGDLSVYWYQQSLDQGLQFLIQYYNGEERAKGNILERFSAQQFPDLHSELNLSSLELGDSALYFCASSLGLGGQETQYFGPGTRLLVL.